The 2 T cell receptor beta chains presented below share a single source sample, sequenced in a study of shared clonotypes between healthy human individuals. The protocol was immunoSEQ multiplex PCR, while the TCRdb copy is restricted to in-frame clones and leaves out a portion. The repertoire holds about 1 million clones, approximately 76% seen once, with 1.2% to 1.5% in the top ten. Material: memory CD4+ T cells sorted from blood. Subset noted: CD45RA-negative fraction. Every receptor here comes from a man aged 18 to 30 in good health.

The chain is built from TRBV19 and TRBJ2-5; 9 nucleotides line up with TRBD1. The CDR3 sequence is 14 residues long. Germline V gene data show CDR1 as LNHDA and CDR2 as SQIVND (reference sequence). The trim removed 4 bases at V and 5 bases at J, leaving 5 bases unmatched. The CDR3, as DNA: TGTGCCAGTAGTAAGGGACAGGGAGTCGAGACCCAGTACTTC. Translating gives CASSKGQGVETQYF.

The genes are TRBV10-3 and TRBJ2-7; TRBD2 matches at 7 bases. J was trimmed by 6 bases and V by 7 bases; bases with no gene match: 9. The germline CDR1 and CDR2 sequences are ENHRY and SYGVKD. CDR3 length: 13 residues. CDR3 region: CAINTGGRVEQYF. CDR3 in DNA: TGTGCCATCAACACGGGAGGCCGGGTCGAGCAGTACTTC.